This T cell receptor beta chain was recorded in a study of blood T cell repertoires in COVID-19. The table came from immunoSEQ multiplex PCR; TCRdb's copy has only in-frame clones and leaves some out. This sample has under 300,000 clones, with roughly 90% found just once. J lost 2 bases, V lost 4 bases, and 6 bases had no gene match. Germline V gene lookup returns CDR1 SNHLY and CDR2 FYNNEI. The CDR3 has 15 residues. This TCR was recovered from a woman in her thirties or forties who had recovered from COVID-19. This chain joins TRBV2 and TRBJ1-1, with TRBD1 matching over 8 bases. Sequencing input: PBMCs or T cells enriched from blood (not recorded which). The CDR3 region is CASSAGGQINTEAFF. DNA of the CDR3: TGTGCCAGCAGTGCAGGGGGCCAGATCAACACTGAAGCTTTCTTT.